These T cell receptor beta chains were read from a single sample in a study of spatial heterogeneity in lung cancer. Using its own MiXCR run on the 5' RACE reads, TCRdb lists one record per CDR3 protein. The profile covers about 22,000 distinct CDR3 sequences, with about 5% appearing a single time and under 45% taken by the ten largest. Sample: PBMCs, taken at surgery. These receptor sequences come from a male donor with early-stage non-small cell lung cancer. CDR3s include the opening cysteine and the closing phenylalanine or tryptophan. D genes are given only for firm matches. Only some rows state a clone size, as once, few, many or a class for expanded clones.

D	size	V	J	CDR3	DNA
-	medium-sized	TRBV18	TRBJ2-3	CASSPPVTDTQYF	TGTGCCAGCTCACCACCGGTCACAGATACGCAGTATTTT
TRBD2	-	TRBV11-3	TRBJ2-1	CASSPLGGLAGESPYNEQFF	TGTGCCAGCAGCCCACTCGGGGGACTAGCGGGAGAAAGCCCTTACAATGAGCAGTTCTTC
TRBD2	many	TRBV20-1	TRBJ2-2	CSAPGVAGENTGELFF	TGCAGTGCCCCTGGGGTAGCGGGGGAGAACACCGGGGAGCTGTTTTTT
-	many	TRBV12-3/TRBV12-4	TRBJ2-7	CASSSHMISEQYF	TGTGCCAGCAGTTCCCACATGATTAGCGAGCAGTACTTC
-	many	TRBV20-1	TRBJ1-1	CSARSDVNRTEAFF	TGCAGTGCTAGATCGGACGTAAATCGGACTGAAGCTTTCTTT
TRBD2	-	TRBV19	TRBJ2-1	CASSPGLLGGNEQFF	TGTGCCAGTAGTCCCGGACTTTTGGGGGGGAATGAGCAGTTCTTC
-	many	TRBV29-1	TRBJ2-7	CSGGVSRGEQYF	TGCAGCGGGGGTGTGAGTCGCGGCGAGCAGTACTTC
-	many	TRBV7-9	TRBJ2-5	CASSSPSVGQTQYF	TGTGCCAGCAGCTCGCCTAGCGTCGGGCAGACCCAGTACTTC
TRBD2	many	TRBV19	TRBJ2-7	CASSIDLAGETYEQYF	TGTGCCAGTAGTATAGATCTAGCGGGGGAAACCTACGAGCAGTACTTC
-	many	TRBV1	TRBJ2-1	CTSSQATNEQFF	TGCACCAGCAGCCAAGCTACGAATGAGCAGTTCTTC
-	-	TRBV14	TRBJ1-3	CASSRDLSGNTIYF	TGTGCCAGCAGCCGGGACCTCTCTGGAAACACCATATATTTT
TRBD1	medium-sized	TRBV11-2	TRBJ2-5	CASSPGTGLYQETQYF	TGTGCCAGCAGCCCCGGGACAGGATTGTACCAAGAGACCCAGTACTTC
-	many	TRBV23-1	TRBJ1-6	CASTYLEDGNSPLHF	TGCGCCAGCACCTATCTTGAGGACGGAAATTCACCCCTCCACTTT
TRBD1	many	TRBV7-3	TRBJ2-1	CASSFDRGNEQFF	TGTGCCAGCAGCTTCGACAGGGGCAATGAGCAGTTCTTC
-	many	TRBV6-2/TRBV6-3	TRBJ2-1	CASRPISSYNEQFF	TGTGCCAGCAGGCCGATTAGCTCCTACAATGAGCAGTTCTTC
-	many	TRBV6-2/TRBV6-3	TRBJ2-7	CASGWLTSSYEQYF	TGTGCCAGCGGGTGGCTGACGAGCTCCTACGAGCAGTACTTC
-	many	TRBV7-2	TRBJ1-1	CASSANSGETEAFF	TGTGCCAGCAGCGCGAACTCAGGGGAGACTGAAGCTTTCTTT
-	many	TRBV2	TRBJ1-5	CASSDGGAARQPQHF	TGTGCCAGCAGTGATGGCGGGGCGGCGCGTCAGCCCCAGCATTTT
-	many	TRBV14	TRBJ2-7	CASSPRLASRSEQYF	TGTGCCAGCAGCCCCCGGCTAGCGAGCCGGAGCGAGCAGTACTTC
-	few	TRBV6-6	TRBJ1-1	CASRPGGGSMNTEAFF	TGTGCCAGCAGACCCGGAGGGGGGTCCATGAACACTGAAGCTTTCTTT
-	many	TRBV28	TRBJ1-4	CASIPAAGDQTGEKLFF	TGTGCCAGCATTCCGGCAGCAGGGGATCAGACGGGTGAAAAACTGTTTTTT
TRBD2	many	TRBV7-6	TRBJ2-5	CASSVGSGPPEF	TGTGCCAGCAGCGTAGGTAGCGGGCCCCCCGAGTTC
TRBD2	many	TRBV3-1	TRBJ2-7	CASSPGWEGRYEQYF	TGTGCCAGCAGTCCCGGCTGGGAGGGCCGATACGAGCAGTACTTC
-	many	TRBV19	TRBJ2-6	CASSPDSGANVLTF	TGTGCCAGTAGTCCAGACTCTGGGGCCAACGTCCTGACTTTC
-	few	TRBV28	TRBJ2-7	CASSRGAYEQYF	TGTGCCAGCAGCCGGGGGGCTTACGAGCAGTACTTC
TRBD2	many	TRBV11-2	TRBJ2-7	CASSLGGFYEQYF	TGTGCCAGCAGCTTGGGAGGGTTCTACGAGCAGTACTTC
-	medium-sized	TRBV18	TRBJ2-2	CASSPLLDGGELFF	TGTGCCAGCTCACCACTACTCGATGGCGGGGAGCTGTTTTTT
-	many	TRBV7-2	TRBJ2-5	CASSLGSGKQETQYF	TGTGCCAGCAGCTTAGGGTCCGGTAAACAAGAGACCCAGTACTTC
-	many	TRBV5-1	TRBJ1-4	CASSLSAYNEKLFF	TGCGCCAGCAGCTTGTCAGCTTACAATGAAAAACTGTTTTTT
-	many	TRBV4-3	TRBJ2-4	CASSQDLQGMRSDIQYF	TGCGCCAGCAGCCAAGATCTTCAGGGGATGCGGTCAGACATTCAGTACTTC
TRBD1	many	TRBV29-1	TRBJ1-1	CSVGTGKYTEAFF	TGCAGCGTGGGGACAGGGAAGTACACTGAAGCTTTCTTT
-	many	TRBV5-8	TRBJ2-7	CASSLSISWSYEQYF	TGTGCCAGCAGCTTGTCGATTTCGTGGTCCTACGAGCAGTACTTC
TRBD1	few	TRBV15	TRBJ1-5	CATSRDSAGGEQPQHF	TGTGCCACCAGCAGAGACTCCGCAGGGGGCGAACAGCCCCAGCATTTT
-	once	TRBV5-1	TRBJ2-2	CASLGRQRRIGELFF	TGCGCCAGCTTGGGGAGACAACGAAGAATCGGGGAGCTGTTTTTT
-	-	TRBV11-2	TRBJ1-6	CASSQTISTPLHF	TGTGCCAGCAGCCAGACGATATCGACACCCCTCCACTTT
-	many	TRBV28	TRBJ1-3	CASSWPAASGNTIYF	TGTGCCAGCAGTTGGCCGGCGGCGTCTGGAAACACCATATATTTT
-	few	TRBV12-3/TRBV12-4	TRBJ1-1	CASLGTLEPEAFF	TGTGCCAGTTTAGGGACCTTGGAACCTGAAGCTTTCTTT
TRBD1	-	TRBV20-1	TRBJ2-3	CSATSLQGRTDTQYF	TGCAGTGCTACCTCCTTACAGGGGCGGACAGATACGCAGTATTTT
-	-	TRBV5-1	TRBJ2-5	CASSLDTLQETQYF	TGCGCCAGCAGCTTGGATACCCTCCAAGAGACCCAGTACTTC
-	many	TRBV18	TRBJ2-7	CASSQGGSEQYF	TGTGCCAGCTCACAAGGGGGTTCCGAGCAGTACTTC
-	-	TRBV28	TRBJ1-5	CASRGDGDQPQHF	TGTGCCAGCAGAGGGGACGGGGATCAGCCCCAGCATTTT
-	-	TRBV6-1	TRBJ1-4	CASSETGSLMEKLFF	TGTGCCAGCAGTGAAACGGGCAGCCTCATGGAAAAACTGTTTTTT